A single sample is the source of the 26 T cell receptor beta chains below, sequenced in a study of shared clonotypes between healthy human individuals. Repertoires were generated with immunoSEQ multiplex PCR, while TCRdb's copy carries only in-frame clones and drops some. Here the sample spans about 2 million clones, roughly 95% being singletons. CD45RO-negative, CCR7-selected cells formed the naive CD8 fraction, which excluded terminally differentiated effector memory CD45RA+ cells. Sequenced: naive CD8+ T cells sorted from blood. The receptors shown here come from a man younger than 35 in good health.

This clone was seen more than once but under ten times. The V call is TRBV11-2, the J call TRBJ1-6; D not certain. Germline loops: CDR1 SGHAT, CDR2 FQNNGV. This CDR3 comprises 14 residues. V dropped 0 bases and J dropped 7 bases, with 7 bases sitting between them. The CDR3 DNA follows: TGTGCCAGCAGCTTAGATTCCCCAAATTCACCCCTCCACTTT. It translates to CASSLDSPNSPLHF.

The chain combines TRBV7-2 with TRBJ2-7; D is possibly TRBD1 (6 bases). Germline-derived CDR1 and CDR2 are SGHTA and FQGNSA. Deletions cut 4 bases from V and 2 bases from J, with 12 bases between. The CDR3 spans 14 residues. The CDR3 nucleotides are TGTGCCAGCAGCTCCGGGACATTTCCCTACGAGCAGTACTTC. This encodes CASSSGTFPYEQYF.

The chain combines TRBV29-1 with TRBJ2-7; a possible D gene is TRBD2 (5 bases). V was pared by 6 bases and J by 3 bases, with 12 bases between. This CDR3 contains 12 residues. Germline CDR1 and CDR2: SQVTM and ANQGSEA. The CDR3 coding sequence is TGCAGCGTCCGGGGTCTTAACTACGAGCAGTACTTC. This sequence encodes CSVRGLNYEQYF.

Comment on this clone: Distinct nucleotide sequences in the sample also encode this CDR3. The V gene is TRBV5-6, the J gene TRBJ2-3, with D hard to call. Germline CDR1 SGHDT, CDR2 YYEEEE. Trimming took 2 bases from V and 5 from J, leaving 3 bases between them. This CDR3 spans 11 amino acids. The CDR3 region is CASSFGDTQYF. As DNA, the CDR3 is TGTGCCAGCAGCTTCGGAGATACGCAGTATTTT.

The chain couples TRBV6-5 to TRBJ1-1; D is ambiguous. V shed 6 bases and J shed 1 base, with 9 bases lying between them. The length of the CDR3 is 13 residues. Germline V CDR1 and CDR2: MNHEY, SVGAGI. The CDR3, as DNA: TGTGCCAGCAGCAAAGTAGGGAACACTGAAGCTTTCTTT. Its translation: CASSKVGNTEAFF.

The genes are TRBV28 and TRBJ2-2; no clear D gene. There are 14 residues in the CDR3. Trimming removed 3 bases at V and 7 bases at J, with 12 bases between. Germline V gene data show CDR1 as MDHEN and CDR2 as SYDVKM. The DNA of the CDR3 is TGTGCCAGCAGTTTCAAGGTGGGGATCGGGGAGCTGTTTTTT. As protein: CASSFKVGIGELFF.

The gene calls are TRBV10-1 and TRBJ2-1, with 11 bases fitting TRBD2. This CDR3 contains 15 residues. Losses at the gene ends were 5 bases for V and 10 bases for J; bases not matched to a gene: 10. The germline V gene encodes CDR1 WNHNN and CDR2 SYGVQD (reference sequence). The CDR3 reads CASSPALAGGPEQFF. The CDR3 bases are TGCGCCAGCAGTCCCGCTCTAGCGGGAGGCCCGGAGCAGTTCTTC.

The gene calls are TRBV4-2 and TRBJ2-7, with D perhaps assigned TRBD1 or TRBD2 (6 bases each). The germline CDR1 and CDR2 sequences are LGHNA and YNFKEQ. Trimming cost V 0 bases and J 4 bases, with 19 bases left between them. CDR3 length: 17 amino acids. The CDR3 nucleotides are TGTGCCAGCAGCCAAGACCCTCGGGCAGGGGAGGATTACGAGCAGTACTTC. Translating it yields CASSQDPRAGEDYEQYF.

The chain combines TRBV2 with TRBJ2-3, with 8 bases lining up with TRBD2. The V gene end was trimmed by 6 bases and the J gene end by 6 bases; junction bases not matched to a gene: 14. In germline, CDR1 is SNHLY, CDR2 FYNNEI. This CDR3 is built from 16 residues. CDR3 loop: CASSLRPRAGDDTQYF. The DNA of the CDR3 is TGTGCCAGCAGCCTCAGGCCCCGAGCGGGGGATGATACGCAGTATTTT.

This chain connects TRBV6-5 to TRBJ2-1; 12 positions agree with TRBD2. Germline CDR1 is MNHEY and CDR2 is SVGAGI. With 2 bases clipped from V and 8 bases from J, the junction kept 4 bases outside the gene matches. The CDR3 has 15 residues. The CDR3 DNA reads as TGTGCCAGCAGTTACAAGACTAGCGGGAGCGATGAGCAGTTCTTC. It specifies CASSYKTSGSDEQFF.

This chain links TRBV27 with TRBJ2-7; D call uncertain. The CDR3 sequence is 14 residues long. V was pared by 5 bases and J by 3 bases, with 14 bases between. The germline CDR1 and CDR2 sequences are MNHEY and SMNVEV (reference sequence). For the CDR3, the DNA is TGTGCCAGCAGTCCCTTCGCGGCTGGCTACGAGCAGTACTTC. Protein: CASSPFAAGYEQYF.

This clone was seen a single time. The rearrangement links TRBV4-1 to TRBJ2-7; D not certain. The CDR3 runs 15 residues. Trimming stripped 1 base from V and 4 bases from J, with 14 bases between. Germline V CDR1 and CDR2: MGHRA, YSYEKL. CDR3 residues: CASSQASLREYEQYF. In DNA, the CDR3 is TGCGCCAGCAGCCAAGCATCTCTCCGTGAATACGAGCAGTACTTC.

This clone was detected a few times. The rearrangement joins TRBV6-6 to TRBJ2-2; D may be TRBD1 or TRBD2 (5 bases each). This CDR3 is built from 16 residues. Trimming left V 0 bases short and J 7 bases short, with 15 bases between. The V gene's germline CDR1 is MNHNY and CDR2 SVGAGI (reference sequence). The CDR3 reads CASSYSGPAGIGELFF. Written as DNA, the CDR3 is TGTGCCAGCAGTTACTCGGGACCCGCCGGAATCGGGGAGCTGTTTTTT.

The V call is TRBV6-5, the J call TRBJ2-1; 11 nucleotides agree with TRBD1. CDR1 and CDR2 from the germline V gene are MNHEY and SVGAGI. Losses at the gene ends were 5 bases for V and 6 bases for J; bases not matched to a gene: 6. This CDR3 has 15 amino acids. The CDR3 region has the DNA TGTGCCAGCAGTCCCTCGGGACAGGGGGGCAATGAGCAGTTCTTC. It specifies CASSPSGQGGNEQFF.

CDR3 region: CASSETGLSTDTQYF. In DNA form, the CDR3 reads TGCGCCAGCAGTGAGACAGGGCTAAGCACAGATACGCAGTATTTT. This chain links TRBV10-1 with TRBJ2-3, with D perhaps matching TRBD1 (6 bases). CDR1 and CDR2 from the germline V gene are WNHNN and SYGVQD (reference sequence). The CDR3 has 15 residues. Trimming left V 2 bases short and J 0 bases short, with 9 bases between.

The J gene is TRBJ2-2, the V gene TRBV4-2; 10 positions match TRBD2. Germline-derived CDR1 and CDR2 are LGHNA and YNFKEQ. The V segment lost 0 bases and the J segment 6 bases; nucleotides outside the gene matches: 4. The CDR3 contains 16 residues. In DNA form, the CDR3 reads TGTGCCAGCAGCCAAGATCCCAGCGGGGGGGCCGGGGAGCTGTTTTTT. This gives the protein CASSQDPSGGAGELFF.

V is TRBV29-1 and J is TRBJ2-7; D might be TRBD1 (6 bases). V was clipped by 7 bases and J by 5 bases, with 15 bases between them. Germline assignment: CDR1 SQVTM and CDR2 ANQGSEA. The CDR3 contains 12 residues. CDR3 amino acids: CSGGPQGNEQYF. The CDR3 nucleotides are TGCAGCGGAGGCCCTCAGGGGAACGAGCAGTACTTC.

The chain combines TRBV7-9 with TRBJ2-6, with 14 nucleotides matching TRBD2. The CDR3 covers 16 residues. Germline V gene data show CDR1 as SEHNR and CDR2 as FQNEAQ (reference sequence). The V segment lost 9 bases and the J segment 1 base; nucleotides outside the gene matches: 2. The CDR3 reads CASGTSGSSGANVLTF. The CDR3 DNA reads as TGTGCCAGTGGGACTAGCGGGAGTTCTGGGGCCAACGTCCTGACTTTC.

The chain links TRBV18 to TRBJ2-7; 7 positions match TRBD2. This CDR3 comprises 15 residues. V was clipped by 2 bases and J by 3 bases; unmatched bases: 7. Germline V CDR1 and CDR2: KGHSH, LQKENI. The CDR3 region has the DNA TGTGCCAGCTCACCATGGGCGGGAGTGGGCTACGAGCAGTACTTC. Translation gives CASSPWAGVGYEQYF.

This clone was recorded once. The chain is built from TRBV5-5 and TRBJ1-2; D not certain. Trimming pared 0 bases from V and 3 bases from J, leaving 9 bases between. This CDR3 is built from 14 residues. Germline values: CDR1 SGHKS, CDR2 YYEKEE (reference sequence). The CDR3 loop reads CASSLALNHYGYTF. CDR3 sequence (DNA): TGTGCCAGCAGCTTGGCCTTGAATCACTATGGCTACACCTTC.

As regards this clone: Distinct nucleotide sequences in the sample also encode this CDR3. The rearrangement links TRBV9 to TRBJ2-7, with TRBD2 identical over 11 bases. J lost 3 bases, V lost 4 bases, and 3 bases had no gene match. The CDR3 has 14 amino acids. From germline, CDR1 is SGDLS and CDR2 YYNGEE. CDR3 DNA: TGTGCCAGCAGCCTCGGGACTAGCGGCTACGAGCAGTACTTC. Amino acids: CASSLGTSGYEQYF.

The chain recombines TRBV29-1 with TRBJ2-2; D is uncertain. Germline values: CDR1 SQVTM, CDR2 ANQGSEA. Trimming took 4 bases from V and 2 from J, leaving 5 bases between them. The CDR3 contains 12 residues. The CDR3 coding sequence is TGCAGCGTTGTAGATAACACCGGGGAGCTGTTTTTT. Its protein is CSVVDNTGELFF.

The chain couples TRBV5-1 to TRBJ2-7; D unclear. Trimming removed 3 bases at V and 7 bases at J, with 14 bases between. Germline CDR1 SGHRS, CDR2 YFSETQ. The CDR3 covers 13 residues. The DNA of the CDR3 is TGCGCCAGCAGCTCGTTGACCCCAGAGGAGCAGTACTTC. Translated, it gives CASSSLTPEEQYF.

V gene TRBV6-1 combines with J gene TRBJ1-5, with 7 nucleotides matching TRBD1. The V and J ends lost 7 bases and 2 bases, in that order; junction bases with no gene match: 2. The CDR3 consists of 13 residues. Per germline, CDR1 MNHNS and CDR2 SASEGT. The CDR3 DNA follows: TGTGCCAGCAATGGACAGGGCAATCAGCCCCAGCATTTT. Its protein is CASNGQGNQPQHF.

To note about this clone: Other DNA sequences within the sample encode an identical CDR3. The CDR3 loop reads CASSLEGGVGETQYF. Written as DNA, the CDR3 is TGCGCCAGCAGCTTGGAGGGAGGGGTCGGCGAGACCCAGTACTTC. This chain links TRBV5-1 with TRBJ2-5, with TRBD2 matching 7 bases. Per germline, CDR1 SGHRS and CDR2 YFSETQ. CDR3 length equals 15 residues. Germline trimming cut 0 bases from V and 5 bases from J; bases unmatched to any gene: 7.

The chain recombines TRBV18 with TRBJ2-3, with D hard to call. Looked up from germline, CDR1 is KGHSH and CDR2 is LQKENI. CDR3 length: 12 amino acids. V shed 0 bases and J shed 2 bases, with 0 bases lying between them. CDR3: CASSPPTDTQYF. CDR3 coding DNA: TGTGCCAGCTCACCACCCACAGATACGCAGTATTTT.